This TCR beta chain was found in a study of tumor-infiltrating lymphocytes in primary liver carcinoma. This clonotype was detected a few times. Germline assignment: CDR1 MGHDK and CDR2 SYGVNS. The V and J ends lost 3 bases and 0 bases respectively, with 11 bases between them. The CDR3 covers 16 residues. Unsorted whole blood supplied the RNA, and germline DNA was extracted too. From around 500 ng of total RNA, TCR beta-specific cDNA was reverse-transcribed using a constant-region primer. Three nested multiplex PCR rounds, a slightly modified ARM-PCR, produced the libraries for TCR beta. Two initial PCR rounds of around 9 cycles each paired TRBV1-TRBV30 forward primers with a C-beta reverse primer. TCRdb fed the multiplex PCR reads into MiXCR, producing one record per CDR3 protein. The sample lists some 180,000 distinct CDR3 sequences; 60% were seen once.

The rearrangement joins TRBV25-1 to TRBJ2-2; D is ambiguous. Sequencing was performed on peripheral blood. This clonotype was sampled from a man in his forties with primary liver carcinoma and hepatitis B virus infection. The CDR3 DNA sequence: TGTGCCAGCAGTGACTTGGACCGAGCGAACACCGGGGAGCTGTTTTTT. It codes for CASSDLDRANTGELFF.